One TCR beta chain is described in this entry. This entry belongs to a study of blood T cell repertoires in COVID-19. For the study at large: Whether acute or convalescent, the COVID-19 samples came from the United States, Italy and Spain. PBMCs, B-cell-depleted T cells, or T cells provided the cDNA or gDNA that made up the material.

Source study methods: Counts of nucleated cells, estimated from reference gene primer amplification, were obtained. Generated by immunoSEQ multiplex PCR, the TCRdb table keeps only in-frame clones and is missing some. V, J and clone size were drawn from that table, and D and trimming were deduced from the DNA. The sample holds around 220,000 clones, nearly 90% seen once. This TCR was recovered from a woman in her 40s who had recovered from COVID-19. Sequencing used peripheral blood.

The CDR3 DNA follows: TGTGCCAGCAGTGGAACCACAGGGTCCGACACTGAAGCTTTCTTT. Protein product: CASSGTTGSDTEAFF. The chain is built from TRBV25-1 and TRBJ1-1; D may be TRBD1 (6 bases). CDR1 and CDR2 (germline): MGHDK, SYGVNS. The V end lost 4 bases, the J end lost 3 bases, and 15 bases lay between the germline ends. The CDR3 extends over 15 amino acids.